This T cell receptor beta chain was sequenced during a study of blood T cell repertoires in COVID-19. Study details: Donors in the United States, Italy and Spain gave samples during acute or convalescent COVID-19. T cells, B-cell-depleted T cells, or PBMCs provided the cDNA or gDNA that served as material.

Trimming stripped 0 bases from V and 4 bases from J, with 6 bases between. Per germline, CDR1 KGHSY and CDR2 FQNENV. CDR3 length: 13 residues. Followed over time, Seattle patients had been enrolled while infection was active. As originally analysed: Nucleated cell counts were estimated from reference gene primer amplification. The method was immunoSEQ multiplex PCR; TCRdb's version includes in-frame clones alone and lacks a portion of them. V, J and clone size are taken as reported in that table, and D and trimming were inferred from the DNA itself. Of 330,000 or so clones in the sample, 80% to 90% were seen once.

J is TRBJ2-5 and V is TRBV16; no reliable D call. Sequenced: peripheral blood. The sequence was collected from a man aged 25 to 45 with COVID-19, enrolled during active disease. This chain's CDR3 is CASSQSLGETQYF. In nucleotides, the CDR3 is TGTGCCAGCAGCCAATCGCTAGGAGAGACCCAGTACTTC. Looking up the rest from reference TRBV16 and TRBJ2-5 gives the full variable domain: GEEVAQTPKHLVRGEGQKAKLYCAPIKGHSYVFWYQQVLKNEFKFLISFQNENVFDETGMPKERFSAKCLPNSPCSLEIQATKLEDSAVYFCASSQSLGETQYFGPGTRLLVL.